Each of the 5 T cell receptor beta chains below was sequenced from the same sample in a study of cytomegalovirus exposure and HLA in healthy donors. Generated by immunoSEQ multiplex PCR, the TCRdb table keeps only in-frame clones and is missing some. The profile shows about 120,000 clones, more than 75% of them singletons. Sequenced: PBMCs. Receptors were obtained from a woman aged 25 to 39 in good health and CMV-seronegative.

V and J are TRBV7-8 and TRBJ2-7; TRBD2 aligns across 11 bases. J gave up 2 bases and V 7 bases, and 13 bases lay outside the gene matches. The CDR3 totals 17 residues. CDR1 SGHVS and CDR2 FQNEAQ come from the germline V gene. The DNA for the CDR3 is TGTGCCAGCACCCCTCCGGATAGCGGGGGGGTTACCTACGAGCAGTACTTC. Protein: CASTPPDSGGVTYEQYF.

The chain couples TRBV6-5 to TRBJ1-2, with D perhaps matching TRBD1 (6 bases). This CDR3 comprises 12 residues. Trimming pared 6 bases from V and 8 bases from J, leaving 13 bases between. Germline V gene lookup returns CDR1 MNHEY and CDR2 SVGAGI. CDR3: CASSATRGGYTF. DNA for the CDR3: TGTGCCAGCAGCGCAACCAGGGGCGGCTACACCTTC.

The gene calls are TRBV5-1 and TRBJ1-2; weak D call: TRBD1 (6 bases). CDR1 is SGHRS, CDR2 YFSETQ, per germline. Trimming stripped 0 bases from V and 8 bases from J, with 17 bases between. The CDR3 runs 15 residues. The chain's CDR3 is CASSLGPGGRLGYTF. In DNA form, the CDR3 reads TGCGCCAGCAGCTTGGGGCCGGGGGGCCGGCTCGGCTACACCTTC.

The V gene is TRBV5-1, the J gene TRBJ1-6; 8 positions match TRBD1. V shed 7 bases, J shed 5 bases, and the junction held 5 bases outside the gene matches. Germline-derived CDR1 and CDR2 are SGHRS and YFSETQ. CDR3 length: 14 residues. CDR3 sequence: CASGQTGDNSPLHF. The CDR3 DNA is TGCGCCAGCGGGCAGACAGGGGATAATTCACCCCTCCACTTT.

The genes are TRBV6-5 and TRBJ1-3; D uncertain. The CDR3 extends over 16 amino acids. Deletions cut 2 bases from V and 4 bases from J, with 15 bases between. CDR1 MNHEY and CDR2 SVGAGI come from the germline V gene. The DNA for the CDR3 is TGTGCCAGCAGTTACGTGACACCAGCGGGAGGAAACACCATATATTTT. Translated, it gives CASSYVTPAGGNTIYF.